This T cell receptor (beta chain) was recovered during a study of cytomegalovirus exposure and HLA in healthy donors. Separate from the approximately 670-subject first cohort was the 120-subject validation cohort, to which the donors belonged. Profiling relied on immunoSEQ multiplex PCR, and the TCRdb table lists in-frame clones only, not all of them. The table includes over 110,000 clones, 85% to 90% detected once. The CDR3 runs to 14 residues. Germline values: CDR1 SGHDT, CDR2 YYEEEE. Trimming took 4 bases from V and 4 from J, leaving 15 bases between them. The chain has TRBV5-6 and TRBJ2-7, with TRBD1 as a possible D gene (6 bases). This clonotype was sampled from a man aged 18 to 30 in good health and CMV-seropositive. The sequencing input was PBMCs. The CDR3, as DNA: TGTGCCAGCAGCCCTACAGGGATCGATTACGAGCAGTACTTC. Translation: CASSPTGIDYEQYF.